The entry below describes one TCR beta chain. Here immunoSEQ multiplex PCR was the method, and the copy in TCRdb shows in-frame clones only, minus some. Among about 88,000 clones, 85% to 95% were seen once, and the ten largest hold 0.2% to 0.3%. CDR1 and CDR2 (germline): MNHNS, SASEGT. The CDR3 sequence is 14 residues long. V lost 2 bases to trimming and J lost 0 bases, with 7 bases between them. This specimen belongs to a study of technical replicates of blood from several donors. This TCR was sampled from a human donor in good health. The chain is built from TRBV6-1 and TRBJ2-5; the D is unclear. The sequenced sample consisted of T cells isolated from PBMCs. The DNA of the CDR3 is TGTGCCAGCAGTGAAACAACGTACCAAGAGACCCAGTACTTC. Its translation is CASSETTYQETQYF.